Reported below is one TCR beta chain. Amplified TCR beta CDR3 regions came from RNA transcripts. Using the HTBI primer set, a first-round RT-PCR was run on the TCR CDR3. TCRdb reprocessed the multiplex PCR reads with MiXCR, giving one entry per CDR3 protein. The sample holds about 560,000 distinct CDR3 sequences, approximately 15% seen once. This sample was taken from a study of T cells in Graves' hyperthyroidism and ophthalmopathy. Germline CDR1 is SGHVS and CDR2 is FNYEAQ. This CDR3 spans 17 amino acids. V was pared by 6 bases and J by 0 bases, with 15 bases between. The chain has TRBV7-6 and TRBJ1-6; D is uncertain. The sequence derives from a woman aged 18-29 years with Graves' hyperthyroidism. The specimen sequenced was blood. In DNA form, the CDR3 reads TGTGCCAGCAGTCCACTGTCCGTAAGCTCCTATAATTCACCCCTCCACTTT. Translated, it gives CASSPLSVSSYNSPLHF.